This T cell receptor (beta chain) was identified during a study of cytomegalovirus exposure and HLA in healthy donors. Study-wide results and caveats: One cluster of highly shared sequence variants probably arose as a sequencing artifact. A link between a missense DCLRE1C variant and TCR beta V- and J-gene trimming emerged from a later analysis. Beyond CMV serostatus, there was no information to go on about immune exposure.

The study ran its PCR with 60 Vbeta and 13 Jbeta primers. The method was immunoSEQ multiplex PCR; TCRdb's version includes in-frame clones alone and lacks a portion of them. The table includes 150,000 to 200,000 clones, about 72% detected once. Comments on this clone: What it binds is unknown.

Losses at the gene ends were 5 bases for V and 13 bases for J; bases not matched to a gene: 8. Per the germline V gene, CDR1 is PRHDT and CDR2 is FYEKMQ (reference sequence). This CDR3 has 12 amino acids. Sequencing used PBMCs. The TCR was taken from a girl between 5 and 17 years old in good health and CMV-seronegative. V is TRBV13 and J is TRBJ1-1; 9 nucleotides agree with TRBD1. This CDR3 is CASSTGQGFVFF. CDR3 coding DNA: TGTGCCAGCAGCACGGGACAGGGATTTGTTTTCTTT.